A selection of T cell receptor beta chains follows, all from one sample in a study of T cell changes during pregnancy in multiple sclerosis. Data came from immunoSEQ multiplex PCR; TCRdb stores just in-frame clones and leaves some out. The data show more than 45,000 clones, just over 90% seen once. The sequences come from CD8+ T cells from peripheral blood mononuclear cells, collected in the second trimester of pregnancy. These receptor sequences come from a female donor with multiple sclerosis, enrolled in a pregnancy study. CDR3s include the opening cysteine and the closing phenylalanine or tryptophan. D genes are given only for firm matches. Some rows have no size entry. The others give once, few or many, or a class for an expanded clone.

j_call d_call v_call clone_size cdr3_nt cdr3_aa
TRBJ2-7 TRBD2 TRBV4-1 . TGCGCCAGCAGCCAAGATGGAGGCGGGGGGACCTACGAGCAGTACTTC CASSQDGGGGTYEQYF
TRBJ2-2 TRBD1 TRBV2 . TGTGCCAGCAGTATGTACCGGGACAGGTCGAACACCGGGGAGCTGTTTTTT CASSMYRDRSNTGELFF
TRBJ1-1 . TRBV7-6 . TGTGCCAGCAGCTTACCCCCTGGGGCAGGGAGGGACACTGAAGCTTTCTTT CASSLPPGAGRDTEAFF
TRBJ1-3 . TRBV6-1 . TGTGCCAGCAGTGAAGAAGTCCTGAGCGGAAACACCATATATTTT CASSEEVLSGNTIYF
TRBJ1-4 TRBD1 TRBV6-5 once TGTGCCAGCAGCCCCCGGACAGGGTTTGCGGAAAAACTGTTTTTT CASSPRTGFAEKLFF
TRBJ1-1 TRBD1 TRBV9 . TGTGCCAGCAGCGTCGGACAGGGTTACACTGAAGCTTTCTTT CASSVGQGYTEAFF
TRBJ2-7 TRBD2 TRBV4-1 . TGCGCCAGCAGCCAAGGGGAGGGTACAGAATACGAGCAGTACTTC CASSQGEGTEYEQYF
TRBJ1-6 TRBD1 TRBV6-6 . TGTGCCAGCAGGGGACAGGGCGAGGATTCACCCCTCCACTTT CASRGQGEDSPLHF
TRBJ2-1 . TRBV6-5 . TGTGCCAGCAGTTACCCTGGGCGATATGAGCAGTTCTTC CASSYPGRYEQFF
TRBJ2-2 TRBD1 TRBV2 . TGTGCCAGCAGTGAATCGTTATTGAGACAGGGTGGAAAGGCCGGGGAGCTGTTTTTT CASSESLLRQGGKAGELFF
TRBJ2-1 . TRBV14 . TGTGCCAGCAGCTCTTCGGCGGGGTACAATGAGCAGTTCTTC CASSSSAGYNEQFF
TRBJ2-7 . TRBV2 . TGTGCCAGCAGTGTCGTACAGTTCTACGAGCAGTACTTC CASSVVQFYEQYF
TRBJ2-5 TRBD2 TRBV7-2 . TGTGCCAGCAGCTCGATTGAAGGACTAGCGGCCCAAGAGACCCAGTACTTC CASSSIEGLAAQETQYF
TRBJ1-1 . TRBV4-2 . TGTGCCAGCAGCCCCCCGCTTGCGGGGAACACTGAAGCTTTCTTT CASSPPLAGNTEAFF
TRBJ1-1 . TRBV27 . TGTGCCAGCAGTTCTCCACAGGGTAGTAGGACTGAAGCTTTCTTT CASSSPQGSRTEAFF
TRBJ2-1 TRBD2 TRBV7-8 . TGTGCCAGCAGCTTATTGCCGAGACTAGCGGGAGTTGTCTACAATGAGCAGTTCTTC CASSLLPRLAGVVYNEQFF
TRBJ2-3 TRBD2 TRBV15 . TGTGCCACCAGCAGAGAAAGAGCGGGGGCTGTTCGGGGGTATACGCAGTATTTT CATSRERAGAVRGYTQYF
TRBJ1-4 TRBD1 TRBV4-3 . TGCGCCAGCAGCCAGGGACAGCCTATTAATGAAAAACTGTTTTTT CASSQGQPINEKLFF
TRBJ2-2 . TRBV5-8 . TGTGCCAGCAGCCCGTTGTTGATGGGAGGCGACACCGGGGAGCTGTTTTTT CASSPLLMGGDTGELFF
TRBJ1-2 . TRBV14 . TGTGCCAGCAGCCCGTCTAACTATGGCTACACCTTC CASSPSNYGYTF
TRBJ2-3 . TRBV4-1 once TGCGCCAGCAGCCAAGAGGCTAGCATGGGTCGGGATACGCAGTATTTT CASSQEASMGRDTQYF
TRBJ2-7 TRBD1 TRBV4-1 . TGCGCCAGCAGCCAAGGACAGGGAATCTCCTACGAGCAGTACTTC CASSQGQGISYEQYF
TRBJ2-7 . TRBV18 . TGTGCCAGCTCACAAACCGACAGTAACTCCTACGAGCAGTACTTC CASSQTDSNSYEQYF
TRBJ2-7 TRBD2 TRBV7-6 . TGTGCCAGCAGCTCGGGACTAGCCGGTTACGAGCAGTACTTC CASSSGLAGYEQYF
TRBJ1-1 . TRBV6-5 . TGTGCCAGCAGTTACTCTGGAGGGGCAATGGACACTGAAGCTTTCTTT CASSYSGGAMDTEAFF
TRBJ2-7 . TRBV28 . TGTGCCACCCTAAGATCAGGGGCCAGCTCCTACGAGCAGTACTTC CATLRSGASSYEQYF
TRBJ1-4 . TRBV29-1 . TGCAGCGCCGACGGCGGGGAAAAACTGTTTTTT CSADGGEKLFF
TRBJ2-5 . TRBV7-7 few TGTGCCAGCAGCCTTAATGCTGGCGAGACCCAGTACTTC CASSLNAGETQYF
TRBJ1-2 . TRBV14 few TGTGCCAGCAGCCAAGTGAGGCCCAACGCGGACAGACTCTATGGCTACACCTTC CASSQVRPNADRLYGYTF
TRBJ1-1 . TRBV12-5 . TGTGCTAGTGGTTTGCCCAGGGACTCTGAAGCTTTCTTT CASGLPRDSEAFF
TRBJ2-7 TRBD1 TRBV6-1 . TGTGCCAGCAGAGAACCGGGACAGGTCGTTTACGAGCAGTACTTC CASREPGQVVYEQYF